This TCR beta chain emerged from a study of cytomegalovirus exposure and HLA in healthy donors. V was shortened by 4 bases and J by 5 bases, with 19 bases between the two germline ends. From germline, CDR1 is GTSNPN and CDR2 SVGIG (reference sequence). The CDR3 totals 15 residues. The table lists this clone with a count of one. Its specificity is unknown. Only in-frame clones appear in the TCRdb table, and some are missing; sequencing was by immunoSEQ multiplex PCR. The repertoire includes 230,000 or so clones, about 91% of them detected once, and around 3% sits in the top ten. Whole-study findings and limits: Most observed TCR sequences were rare, whereas some public TCRs were detected in many donors. Subsequent analysis revealed that first-cohort TCR clusters tended to co-occur in the approximately 120 validation repertoires. The study designated 164 TCR beta chains cytomegalovirus-associated.

The sequenced material came from PBMCs. The TCR was taken from a woman younger than 30 in good health and CMV-seronegative. The chain couples TRBV30 to TRBJ2-3; the D gene is possibly TRBD1 (5 bases). The CDR3 DNA reads TGTGCCTGGACAAGTGTAGGCAACCAGGGAGATACGCAGTATTTT. It yields the protein CAWTSVGNQGDTQYF.